Listed here are 18 T cell receptor beta chains from one sample, sequenced in a study of cytomegalovirus exposure and HLA in healthy donors. A multiplex PCR was run with 60 Vbeta primers and 13 Jbeta primers. Clones were sequenced by immunoSEQ multiplex PCR, and TCRdb holds only the in-frame ones, with some missing. Of roughly 55,000 clones in the sample, around 81% were seen once. The sample taken for sequencing was PBMCs. All receptors derive from a boy aged 10-17 years in good health and CMV-seropositive.

The chain employs TRBV19 and TRBJ1-5, with D perhaps matching TRBD1 (6 bases). The CDR3 has 12 amino acids. Trimming took 7 bases from V and 7 from J, leaving 11 bases between them. Germline CDR1 LNHDA, CDR2 SQIVND (reference sequence). DNA for the CDR3: TGTGCCAGTAAAAGGGGGAGCCAGCCCCAGCATTTT. Protein product: CASKRGSQPQHF.

The V gene is TRBV6-5, the J gene TRBJ2-5; 9 bases line up with TRBD1. TRBJ2-7 matches the DNA end more closely, so the J call is doubtful. Germline lookup yields CDR1 MNHEY and CDR2 SVGAGI. The CDR3 totals 14 residues. The CDR3 bases are TGTGCCAGCAGTTACTACAGGGGGCCGTACGAGCAGTACTTC. This sequence encodes CASSYYRGPYEQYF.

The chain is built from TRBV4-2 and TRBJ1-4, with 7 positions matching TRBD1. J was trimmed by 8 bases and V by 4 bases; bases with no gene match: 10. Germline V gene lookup returns CDR1 LGHNA and CDR2 YNFKEQ. CDR3 length: 15 amino acids. The CDR3: CASSPGGPLGEKLFF. The CDR3 DNA reads as TGTGCCAGCAGCCCAGGGGGTCCTTTAGGCGAAAAACTGTTTTTT.

The chain recombines TRBV13 with TRBJ2-1; 9 nucleotides align to TRBD2. The ends lost 0 bases at V and 6 bases at J; junction bases unmatched: 9. The CDR3 length is 17 residues. Germline V gives CDR1 PRHDT, CDR2 FYEKMQ (reference sequence). CDR3 region: CASSLGLGLAGPNEQFF. In DNA form, the CDR3 reads TGTGCCAGCAGCTTAGGCCTGGGTCTAGCGGGACCCAATGAGCAGTTCTTC.

J is TRBJ1-2 and V is TRBV19; D is possibly TRBD1 (6 bases). The V and J ends lost 4 bases and 3 bases respectively, with 15 bases between them. Germline V CDR1 and CDR2: LNHDA, SQIVND (reference sequence). This CDR3 is 15 amino acids long. DNA of the CDR3: TGTGCCAGTAGTAACAACCGGGACAAAGACTATGGCTACACCTTC. Translating gives CASSNNRDKDYGYTF. Full variable domain (missing parts from reference TRBV19 and TRBJ1-2): DGGITQSPKYLFRKEGQNVTLSCEQNLNHDAMYWYRQDPGQGLRLIYYSQIVNDFQKGDIAEGYSVSREKKESFPLTVTSAQKNPTAFYLCASSNNRDKDYGYTFGSGTRLTVV.

The chain joins TRBV2 to TRBJ2-5; weak D call: TRBD2 (5 bases). The J call may be mistaken, given a closer DNA end match to TRBJ2-7. The germline gives CDR1 SNHLY, CDR2 FYNNEI. The CDR3 spans 14 residues. The CDR3 loop reads CASSGLAPAGEQYF. The CDR3 DNA reads as TGTGCCAGCAGTGGGCTAGCACCGGCGGGCGAGCAGTACTTC.

This chain uses TRBV6-5 with TRBJ2-3; tentatively, D is TRBD1 (5 bases). The CDR3 runs to 16 residues. Germline-derived CDR1 and CDR2 are MNHEY and SVGAGI. Trimming removed 2 bases at V and 0 bases at J, with 12 bases between. The CDR3, as DNA: TGTGCCAGCAGTTACAGGGGCCCTGGGAGCACAGATACGCAGTATTTT. It encodes CASSYRGPGSTDTQYF.

V is TRBV19 and J is TRBJ1-5, with D uncertain. Trimming cost V 0 bases and J 4 bases, with 4 bases left between them. Per the germline V gene, CDR1 is LNHDA and CDR2 is SQIVND (reference sequence). CDR3 size: 13 residues. CDR3 region: CASSIDLNQPQHF. DNA of the CDR3: TGTGCCAGTAGTATAGACTTGAATCAGCCCCAGCATTTT.

The chain uses TRBV4-2 and TRBJ1-2; 7 bases align to TRBD1. The CDR3 sequence is 14 residues long. In germline, CDR1 is LGHNA, CDR2 YNFKEQ. V gave up 3 bases and J gave up 5 bases; unmatched junction bases: 6. DNA for the CDR3: TGTGCCAGCAGCCAGTATACAGGGGATTATGGCTACACCTTC. The encoded protein is CASSQYTGDYGYTF.

V and J are TRBV25-1 and TRBJ2-7; 7 bases line up with TRBD2. The junction had 6 bases not matched to a gene; V was cut back by 2 bases and J by 5 bases. CDR3 length: 14 residues. Per the germline V gene, CDR1 is MGHDK and CDR2 is SYGVNS. The CDR3 sequence: CASSEGEGLDEQYF. CDR3 coding DNA: TGTGCCAGCAGTGAAGGGGAGGGACTGGACGAGCAGTACTTC.

This chain joins TRBV5-1 and TRBJ1-4; tentatively, D is TRBD1 (5 bases). Trimming pared 2 bases from V and 6 bases from J, leaving 11 bases between. The CDR3 is 14 amino acids. CDR1 is SGHRS, CDR2 YFSETQ, per germline. CDR3 DNA sequence: TGCGCCAGCAGCTTCCAGGGTCCAGATGAAAAACTGTTTTTT. Its translation: CASSFQGPDEKLFF.

This chain uses TRBV5-4 with TRBJ1-1, with TRBD1 identical over 7 bases. CDR3 length: 14 amino acids. V was pared by 3 bases and J by 4 bases, with 6 bases of the junction left unmatched. From germline, CDR1 is SGHNT and CDR2 YYREEE (reference sequence). The CDR3 bases are TGTGCCAGCAGCTCGAAGAACAGGGGCACTGAAGCTTTCTTT. It encodes CASSSKNRGTEAFF.

This chain uses TRBV27 with TRBJ2-1, with D perhaps matching TRBD2 (6 bases). Trimming stripped 6 bases from V and 5 bases from J, with 17 bases between. Looked up from germline, CDR1 is MNHEY and CDR2 is SMNVEV (reference sequence). This CDR3 region has 15 residues. The CDR3 sequence: CASRGGFNFNNEQFF. CDR3 nucleotide sequence: TGTGCCAGCAGGGGGGGATTTAATTTTAACAATGAGCAGTTCTTC.

The table lists this clone with a few counts. This chain joins TRBV7-6 and TRBJ2-7; 9 bases match TRBD2. The length of the CDR3 is 13 residues. Per the germline V gene, CDR1 is SGHVS and CDR2 is FNYEAQ. The V gene end was trimmed by 6 bases and the J gene end by 3 bases; junction bases not matched to a gene: 3. The CDR3 bases are TGTGCCAGCAGACCTAGCGGGGACTACGAGCAGTACTTC. This sequence encodes CASRPSGDYEQYF.

V is TRBV5-4 and J is TRBJ1-2; tentatively, D is TRBD1 (6 bases). Germline values: CDR1 SGHNT, CDR2 YYREEE (reference sequence). The CDR3 runs 15 residues. The germline V and J ends were trimmed by 2 bases and 0 bases, with 11 bases remaining between them. This CDR3 reads CASSLQGAANYGYTF. CDR3 DNA: TGTGCCAGCAGCTTACAGGGAGCAGCTAACTATGGCTACACCTTC. The whole variable domain, remainder taken from reference TRBV5-4 and TRBJ1-2, is ETGVTQSPTHLIKTRGQQVTLRCSSQSGHNTVSWYQQALGQGPQFIFQYYREEENGRGNFPPRFSGLQFPNYSSELNVNALELDDSALYLCASSLQGAANYGYTFGSGTRLTVV.

The J gene is TRBJ1-1, the V gene TRBV29-1; D is uncertain. The germline V gene has CDR1 SQVTM and CDR2 ANQGSEA. Trimming shortened V by 5 bases and J by 5 bases, and 15 bases separated the two germline ends. The CDR3 runs to 13 residues. This CDR3 is CSVRIQPGTEAFF. The CDR3 bases are TGCAGCGTTCGTATACAGCCGGGGACTGAAGCTTTCTTT. The full variable domain, with the rest looked up from reference TRBV29-1 and TRBJ1-1, is SAVISQKPSRDICQRGTSLTIQCQVDSQVTMMFWYRQQPGQSLTLIATANQGSEATYESGFVIDKFPISRPNLTFSTLTVSNMSPEDSSIYLCSVRIQPGTEAFFGQGTRLTVV.

CDR3 residues: CASSQGFRRGGTNEQFF. For the CDR3, the DNA is TGTGCCAGCAGCCAAGGTTTTAGGCGGGGGGGTACCAATGAGCAGTTCTTC. The chain joins TRBV4-2 to TRBJ2-1; TRBD2 matches 9 bases. This CDR3 comprises 17 residues. Germline V CDR1 and CDR2: LGHNA, YNFKEQ. Trimming at V came to 1 base and at J to 6 bases, leaving 10 bases not matched to a gene.

The chain is built from TRBV10-3 and TRBJ2-7; D is perhaps TRBD2 (6 bases). Trimming cost V 8 bases and J 4 bases, with 9 bases left between them. The CDR3 has 11 amino acids. Germline V gives CDR1 ENHRY, CDR2 SYGVKD. The CDR3 nucleotides read TGTGCCATCGGGGGGAGGTACGAGCAGTACTTC. Its protein is CAIGGRYEQYF.